What follows are 31 T cell receptor beta chains derived from one specimen sequenced in a study of beta chain features in type 1 diabetes. Study conclusions and caveats: There was a moderate but significant shortening of TCRB CDR3s in all four CD4+ subsets of Type 1 diabetes patients.

What these receptors recognize is not known. Sequencing targeted expressed TCRB transcripts, as all isolated RNA had been reverse transcribed. Assay used: immunoSEQ multiplex PCR; TCRdb lists only in-frame clones, some missing. Of almost 350,000 clones in the sample, approximately 9.7% were seen once. The sample taken for sequencing was central memory CD4+ T cells from blood. The receptors were sampled from a man aged 25-45 years with type 1 diabetes.

Only a few counts were recorded for this clone. V gene TRBV5-6 combines with J gene TRBJ2-3, with 7 bases aligning to TRBD1. Trimming removed 4 bases from V and 14 bases from J; junction bases left unmatched: 10. The CDR3 contains 12 residues. Germline V gives CDR1 SGHDT, CDR2 YYEEEE. The CDR3 nucleotides read TGTGCCAGCAGCCCCAACAGGGGTTTCCTGTATTTT. Its protein is CASSPNRGFLYF.

There are a few counts of this clone. The gene calls are TRBV21-1 and TRBJ2-3; the table's TRBD1 call for D was not verified on the DNA. TRBV21-1 corresponds to a pseudogene. This CDR3 is built from 15 residues. The CDR3 region is CASSKERGWSDTQYF. The CDR3 DNA sequence: TGTGCCAGCAGCAAAGAAAGGGGGTGGTCAGATACGCAGTATTTT.

The gene calls are TRBV28 and TRBJ1-2; D is unclear. This CDR3 contains 15 residues. The V gene lost 6 bases and the J gene lost 3 bases, with 17 bases spanning the gap. CDR1 is MDHEN, CDR2 SYDVKM, per germline. The DNA for the CDR3 is TGTGCCAGCAGCCGGACGGACGGCTGGGACTATGGCTACACCTTC. It specifies CASSRTDGWDYGYTF.

This clone was seen only a few times. The CDR3 reads CASSHFLSSGANVLTF. CDR3 DNA: TGTGCCAGCAGCCACTTCTTAAGCTCTGGGGCCAACGTCCTGACTTTC. V usage is TRBV27 and J usage is TRBJ2-6; D uncertain. This CDR3 has 16 residues. The V gene's germline CDR1 is MNHEY and CDR2 SMNVEV (reference sequence). V lost 6 bases and J 0 bases, leaving 12 bases between the germline ends.

This clone came up once. This CDR3 is also generated by other DNA sequences in the sample. The chain has TRBV18 and TRBJ1-1, with unresolved D. Between the trimmed V and J ends, which lost 2 bases and 4 bases, there was a span of 8 bases. The length of the CDR3 is 13 residues. Per germline, CDR1 KGHSH and CDR2 LQKENI. The CDR3 loop reads CASSPIRGTEAFF. The CDR3 coding sequence is TGTGCCAGCTCACCAATCCGGGGCACTGAAGCTTTCTTT.

The chain employs TRBV5-1 and TRBJ2-7; 11 bases map to TRBD2. CDR3 length: 15 amino acids. The V segment lost 1 base and the J segment 2 bases; nucleotides outside the gene matches: 2. Germline CDR1 reads SGHRS; CDR2 reads YFSETQ. This CDR3 is CASSLTSGGTYEQYF. The CDR3 DNA follows: TGCGCCAGCAGCTTGACTAGCGGGGGTACCTACGAGCAGTACTTC.

The V and J genes are TRBV11-2 and TRBJ2-7; possible D gene TRBD1, 6 bases. CDR3 size: 15 residues. Per the germline V gene, CDR1 is SGHAT and CDR2 is FQNNGV. V lost 2 bases, J lost 6 bases, and 17 bases lay in between. CDR3 loop: CASSLPGTKSSEQYF. In DNA form, the CDR3 reads TGTGCCAGCAGCTTACCCGGGACAAAAAGTTCCGAGCAGTACTTC.

The chain recombines TRBV5-1 with TRBJ2-5; unclear D gene. There are 14 residues in the CDR3. CDR1 and CDR2 (germline): SGHRS, YFSETQ. V lost 0 bases and J lost 5, with 11 bases in between. The DNA for the CDR3 is TGCGCCAGCAGCTTGGAGGGCGCCAGGGAGACCCAGTACTTC. The encoded protein is CASSLEGARETQYF.

This clone was observed a few times. With a much larger clone just one base away, this may be a read error. The chain has TRBV28 and TRBJ2-3; D is uncertain. The germline V gene encodes CDR1 MDHEN and CDR2 SYDVKM. This CDR3 is built from 11 residues. Trimming left V 4 bases short and J 2 bases short, with 1 base between. CDR3 nucleotide sequence: TGTGCCAGCAGTTACACAGATACGCAGTATTTT. Protein product: CASSYTDTQYF.

This chain uses TRBV18 with TRBJ1-2; TRBD1 agrees at 9 bases. The CDR3 has 15 residues. Germline V lookup: CDR1 KGHSH, CDR2 LQKENI. J was trimmed by 6 bases and V by 1 base; bases with no gene match: 6. DNA of the CDR3: TGTGCCAGCTCACCACAGGGACAGGGACCGGATGGCTACACCTTC. Its protein is CASSPQGQGPDGYTF.

The chain combines TRBV7-2 with TRBJ1-1; D unresolved. V was cut by 4 bases and J by 5 bases, with 11 bases left in between. The CDR3 runs to 13 residues. Germline V gene lookup returns CDR1 SGHTA and CDR2 FQGNSA. CDR3 amino acids: CASSSRWRTEAFF. In DNA form, the CDR3 reads TGTGCCAGCAGCTCCCGCTGGAGGACTGAAGCTTTCTTT.

This clone occurred a few times. The chain combines TRBV29-1 with TRBJ1-1, with 8 bases that match TRBD1. This CDR3 comprises 16 residues. V lost 4 bases and J lost 0; bases outside the gene matches: 10. The germline V gene has CDR1 SQVTM and CDR2 ANQGSEA. CDR3 nucleotides: TGCAGCGTTGGGGGAAGCCGGACAGGGCTGAACACTGAAGCTTTCTTT. It is translated as CSVGGSRTGLNTEAFF. Together with reference TRBV29-1 and TRBJ1-1, the CDR3 gives the full variable domain: SAVISQKPSRDICQRGTSLTIQCQVDSQVTMMFWYRQQPGQSLTLIATANQGSEATYESGFVIDKFPISRPNLTFSTLTVSNMSPEDSSIYLCSVGGSRTGLNTEAFFGQGTRLTVV.

This clone has just a few counts. V usage is TRBV7-2 and J usage is TRBJ2-5; D gene unclear. The CDR3 covers 12 residues. Germline-derived CDR1 and CDR2 are SGHTA and FQGNSA. Trimming took 1 base from V and 4 from J, leaving 4 bases between them. The CDR3 nucleotides are TGTGCCAGCAGCTTAGGAACAGAGACCCAGTACTTC. This sequence encodes CASSLGTETQYF. Together with reference TRBV7-2 and TRBJ2-5, the CDR3 gives the full variable domain: GAGVSQSPSNKVTEKGKDVELRCDPISGHTALYWYRQSLGQGLEFLIYFQGNSAPDKSGLPSDRFSAERTGGSVSTLTIQRTQQEDSAVYLCASSLGTETQYFGPGTRLLVL.

The CDR3 DNA sequence: TGTGCCAGCAGCTTGGAACAAACAGGGTCCCCTAAGACTTTC. This translates into CASSLEQTGSPKTF. The chain recombines TRBV5-6 with TRBJ2-6; tentative D call: TRBD1 (6 bases). Trimming stripped 0 bases from V and 18 bases from J, with 19 bases between. The CDR3 is 14 amino acids. Germline assignment: CDR1 SGHDT and CDR2 YYEEEE.

This clone was recorded a few times. V gene TRBV11-2 combines with J gene TRBJ2-3; D is ambiguous. Deletions cut 4 bases from V and 2 bases from J, with 4 bases between. Germline CDR1 and CDR2: SGHAT and FQNNGV. There are 12 residues in the CDR3. The CDR3 here is CASSSYTDTQYF. Written as DNA, the CDR3 is TGTGCCAGCAGCTCCTACACAGATACGCAGTATTTT.

Turning to this clone: Within the sample, other DNA sequences also encode this same CDR3. V and J are TRBV9 and TRBJ1-2, with TRBD1 matching over 8 bases. V gave up 4 bases and J gave up 3 bases; unmatched junction bases: 5. The CDR3 consists of 14 residues. Germline V gene data show CDR1 as SGDLS and CDR2 as YYNGEE. CDR3 coding DNA: TGTGCCAGCAGCCCTGGACAGGGTGACTATGGCTACACCTTC. Translating gives CASSPGQGDYGYTF.

This clone has only a few counts. Other DNA sequences in this sample translate to the same CDR3. The chain couples TRBV5-1 to TRBJ2-3; 10 bases align to TRBD1. The V segment lost 3 bases and the J segment 2 bases; nucleotides outside the gene matches: 3. CDR1 SGHRS and CDR2 YFSETQ come from the germline V gene. The CDR3 has 15 residues. The CDR3 coding sequence is TGCGCCAGCAGCTCGGGACAGGGGTTCACAGATACGCAGTATTTT. It codes for CASSSGQGFTDTQYF. Full variable domain (rest looked up from reference TRBV5-1 and TRBJ2-3): KAGVTQTPRYLIKTRGQQVTLSCSPISGHRSVSWYQQTPGQGLQFLFEYFSETQRNKGNFPGRFSGRQFSNSRSEMNVSTLELGDSALYLCASSSGQGFTDTQYFGPGTRLTVL.

This CDR3 reads CAGKDGGRGTQYF. In nucleotides, the CDR3 is TGTGCCGGGAAAGACGGGGGGAGAGGGACCCAGTACTTC. The chain recombines TRBV2 with TRBJ2-5; 7 bases match TRBD2. The germline gives CDR1 SNHLY, CDR2 FYNNEI. V lost 11 bases to trimming and J lost 7 bases; unmatched junction nucleotides: 13. This CDR3 is 13 amino acids long.

The rearrangement links TRBV6-5 to TRBJ1-1, with 10 bases matching TRBD1. V was pared by 2 bases and J by 4 bases, with 4 bases of the junction left unmatched. CDR3 size: 15 residues. Germline V CDR1 and CDR2: MNHEY, SVGAGI. CDR3 amino acids: CASSYIRTGGTEAFF. CDR3 nucleotide sequence: TGTGCCAGCAGTTACATAAGGACAGGGGGCACTGAAGCTTTCTTT.

The V call is TRBV19, the J call TRBJ2-5, with D possibly being TRBD2 (6 bases). V lost 8 bases and J lost 4, with 14 bases in between. The CDR3 extends over 13 amino acids. Germline V CDR1 and CDR2: LNHDA, SQIVND (reference sequence). The CDR3 reads CASSDSGRETQYF. In nucleotides, the CDR3 is TGTGCCAGTTCCGACAGCGGGCGAGAGACCCAGTACTTC.

As concerns this clone: In the same sample, other DNA sequences code for this CDR3. The chain joins TRBV7-2 to TRBJ2-7, with D possibly matching TRBD1 (6 bases). V lost 3 bases to trimming and J lost 3 bases, with 9 bases between them. The CDR3 has 13 residues. Germline-derived CDR1 and CDR2 are SGHTA and FQGNSA. CDR3: CASSFGQFYEQYF. Written as DNA, the CDR3 is TGTGCCAGCAGCTTCGGACAGTTCTACGAGCAGTACTTC. The full variable domain, completed using reference TRBV7-2 and TRBJ2-7, is GAGVSQSPSNKVTEKGKDVELRCDPISGHTALYWYRQSLGQGLEFLIYFQGNSAPDKSGLPSDRFSAERTGGSVSTLTIQRTQQEDSAVYLCASSFGQFYEQYFGPGTRLTVT.

This CDR3 is CASSLGSSGGTDTQYF. For the CDR3, the DNA is TGTGCCAGCAGCTTAGGGTCCAGCGGGGGCACAGATACGCAGTATTTT. The chain recombines TRBV7-9 with TRBJ2-3; 7 bases are shared with TRBD2. There are 16 residues in the CDR3. V lost 1 base, J lost 1 base, and 5 bases stayed unmatched. CDR1 SEHNR and CDR2 FQNEAQ come from the germline V gene (reference sequence). Drawing the rest from reference TRBV7-9 and TRBJ2-3, the complete variable domain is DTGVSQNPRHKITKRGQNVTFRCDPISEHNRLYWYRQTLGQGPEFLTYFQNEAQLEKSRLLSDRFSAERPKGSFSTLEIQRTEQGDSAMYLCASSLGSSGGTDTQYFGPGTRLTVL.

A few counts support this clone. This chain joins TRBV1 and TRBJ2-6; the D call TRBD1 from the table was never checked on the DNA. TRBV1 is a listed pseudogene. This CDR3 is built from 18 residues. CDR3 sequence: CTSSQNRGRRSGANVLTF. Here the CDR3 DNA reads TGCACCAGCAGCCAAAACAGGGGGCGTCGATCTGGGGCCAACGTCCTGACTTTC.

This clone was detected only once. J is TRBJ1-6 and V is TRBV6-5, with D perhaps TRBD1 (5 bases). This CDR3 is built from 15 residues. Germline V CDR1 and CDR2: MNHEY, SVGAGI. V shed 5 bases and J shed 2 bases, with 10 bases lying between them. CDR3 amino acids: CASSPGGAYNSPLHF. CDR3 sequence (DNA): TGTGCCAGCAGTCCCGGGGGGGCCTATAATTCACCCCTCCACTTT.

This chain links TRBV19 with TRBJ2-1; 7 bases agree with TRBD2. V shed 5 bases, J shed 8 bases, and the junction held 12 bases outside the gene matches. CDR1 LNHDA and CDR2 SQIVND come from the germline V gene (reference sequence). The CDR3 runs 15 residues. DNA of the CDR3: TGTGCCAGTAGTGTCCTAGCGGACCGAAAGGATGAGCAGTTCTTC. Its translation: CASSVLADRKDEQFF.

The chain joins TRBV19 to TRBJ2-7; 7 bases map to TRBD1. CDR1 and CDR2 (germline): LNHDA, SQIVND (reference sequence). The CDR3 runs 15 residues. V was pared by 6 bases and J by 2 bases, with 10 bases of the junction left unmatched. Written as DNA, the CDR3 is TGTGCCAGTAGGACCTCCGGGACAGCTGCCTACGAGCAGTACTTC. Encoded protein: CASRTSGTAAYEQYF. Looking up the rest from reference TRBV19 and TRBJ2-7 gives the full variable domain: DGGITQSPKYLFRKEGQNVTLSCEQNLNHDAMYWYRQDPGQGLRLIYYSQIVNDFQKGDIAEGYSVSREKKESFPLTVTSAQKNPTAFYLCASRTSGTAAYEQYFGPGTRLTVT.

V is TRBV6-5 and J is TRBJ2-3; D might be TRBD1 or TRBD2, each matching 5 bases. V was clipped by 6 bases and J by 0 bases, with 13 bases between them. Per germline, CDR1 MNHEY and CDR2 SVGAGI. CDR3 length: 15 residues. Written as DNA, the CDR3 is TGTGCCAGCAGATCAACGGGACGGAGCACAGATACGCAGTATTTT. Protein: CASRSTGRSTDTQYF.

The chain combines TRBV5-1 with TRBJ1-4, with a tentative D call TRBD1 (6 bases). CDR1 and CDR2 (germline): SGHRS, YFSETQ. The V gene lost 0 bases and the J gene lost 8 bases, with 14 bases spanning the gap. The CDR3 sequence is 15 residues long. CDR3 coding DNA: TGCGCCAGCAGCTTGGTCGGGGGGCTTGGCGAAAAACTGTTTTTT. It codes for CASSLVGGLGEKLFF.

This clone was observed a handful of times. The chain carries TRBV6-5 and TRBJ1-5, with a weak D call TRBD1 (6 bases). Per the germline V gene, CDR1 is MNHEY and CDR2 is SVGAGI. V was trimmed by 8 bases and J by 4 bases, leaving 15 bases between them. The CDR3 is 14 amino acids. CDR3 amino acids: CASGEGVGNQPQHF. The CDR3 nucleotides are TGTGCCAGCGGAGAGGGGGTGGGAAATCAGCCCCAGCATTTT.

This clone has a handful of counts. The rearrangement uses TRBV9 and TRBJ2-7; 8 bases fit TRBD1. This CDR3 spans 15 amino acids. Germline V lookup: CDR1 SGDLS, CDR2 YYNGEE. Trimming removed 2 bases from V and 7 bases from J; junction bases left unmatched: 11. Here the CDR3 reads CASSVGRQGIGEQYF. The CDR3 DNA is TGTGCCAGCAGCGTTGGGAGACAGGGGATTGGTGAGCAGTACTTC. Complete variable domain (other parts from reference TRBV9 and TRBJ2-7): DSGVTQTPKHLITATGQRVTLRCSPRSGDLSVYWYQQSLDQGLQFLIQYYNGEERAKGNILERFSAQQFPDLHSELNLSSLELGDSALYFCASSVGRQGIGEQYFGPGTRLTVT.

The rearrangement joins TRBV28 to TRBJ1-2, with TRBD1 identical over 7 bases. Germline V lookup: CDR1 MDHEN, CDR2 SYDVKM. The CDR3 extends over 14 amino acids. After removal of 6 bases from V and 2 bases from J, the junction contained 6 bases not matched to a gene. The CDR3, as DNA: TGTGCCAGCAGAGGAACAGGGGCGAACTATGGCTACACCTTC. Translated: CASRGTGANYGYTF.